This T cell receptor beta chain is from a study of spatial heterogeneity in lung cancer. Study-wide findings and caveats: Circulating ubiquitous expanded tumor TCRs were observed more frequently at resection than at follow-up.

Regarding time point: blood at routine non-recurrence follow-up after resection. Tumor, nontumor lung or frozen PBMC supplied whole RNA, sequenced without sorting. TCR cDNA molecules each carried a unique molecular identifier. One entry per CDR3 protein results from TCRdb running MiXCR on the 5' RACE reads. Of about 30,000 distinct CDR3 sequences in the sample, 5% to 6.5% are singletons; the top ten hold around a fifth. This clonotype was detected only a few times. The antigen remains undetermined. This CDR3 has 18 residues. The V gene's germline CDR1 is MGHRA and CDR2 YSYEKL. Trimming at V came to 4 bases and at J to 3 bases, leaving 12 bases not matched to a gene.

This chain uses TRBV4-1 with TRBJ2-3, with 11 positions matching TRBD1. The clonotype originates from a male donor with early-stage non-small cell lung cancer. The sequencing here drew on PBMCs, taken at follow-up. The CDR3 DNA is TGCGCCAGCAGCCGAACCTGGCGGGACAGGGGGAGAACAGATACGCAGTATTTT. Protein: CASSRTWRDRGRTDTQYF.